The clone carrying this TCR beta chain showed up just a few times. Its target is not known. The data belong to a study of human T cells and chemical hapten exposure. Turning to the study itself: Small pooled library volume differences chiefly drove per-sample TCR yield variation.

TCRdb independently ran MiXCR on the 5' RACE reads; one entry per CDR3 protein. The table shows 150,000 or so distinct CDR3 sequences, with 3.5% to 5% occurring only once. Unseparated into fractions, whole blood served as the source from which total RNA was extracted. The V and J ends lost 3 bases and 1 base respectively, with 9 bases between them. There are 14 residues in the CDR3. Germline-derived CDR1 and CDR2 are KGHSH and LQKENI. Study-level results: TCRs at a frequency above 1 in 1000 stayed unchanged with DPC sensitization.

The genes are TRBV18 and TRBJ2-5; D may be TRBD2 (6 bases). This clonotype originated in a female donor in good health. The CDR3 DNA sequence: TGTGCCAGCTCACCCTGGACTACCCAAGAGACCCAGTACTTC. As protein: CASSPWTTQETQYF.